The clone carrying this T cell receptor (beta chain) was detected once. Using immunoSEQ multiplex PCR, the repertoire was profiled, and TCRdb retains in-frame clones only, with some absent. The sample consists of roughly 120,000 clones, around 90% of them appearing once. The data derive from a study of T cells after somatic rescue of genetic block. In germline, CDR1 is ENHRY, CDR2 SYGVKD. The CDR3 covers 11 residues. V lost 0 bases and J 7 bases, leaving 1 base between the germline ends. The TCR sequence derives from a woman aged 18-29 years. The sample consisted of peripheral blood mononuclear cells (PBMCs). The chain links TRBV10-3 to TRBJ2-1; D is undetermined. The CDR3 reads CAISESNEQFF. The CDR3 coding sequence is TGTGCCATCAGTGAGTCGAATGAGCAGTTCTTC.